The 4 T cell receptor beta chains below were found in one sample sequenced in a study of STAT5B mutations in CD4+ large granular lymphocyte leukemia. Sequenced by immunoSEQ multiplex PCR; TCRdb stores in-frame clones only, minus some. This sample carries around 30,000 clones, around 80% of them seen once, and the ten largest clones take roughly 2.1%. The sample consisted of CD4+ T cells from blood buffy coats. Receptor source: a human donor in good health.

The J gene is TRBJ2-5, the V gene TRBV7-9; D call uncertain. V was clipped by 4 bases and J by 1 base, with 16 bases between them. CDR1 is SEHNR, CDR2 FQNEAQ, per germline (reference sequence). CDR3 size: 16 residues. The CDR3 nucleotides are TGTGCCAGCAGCTCCCCGTTAGGGTTCCCCCAAGAGACCCAGTACTTC. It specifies CASSSPLGFPQETQYF. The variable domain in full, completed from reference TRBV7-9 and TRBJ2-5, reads DTGVSQNPRHKITKRGQNVTFRCDPISEHNRLYWYRQTLGQGPEFLTYFQNEAQLEKSRLLSDRFSAERPKGSFSTLEIQRTEQGDSAMYLCASSSPLGFPQETQYFGPGTRLLVL.

CDR3 DNA sequence: TGTGCCAGCAGCTTCGGGACAGTCAACACAGATACGCAGTATTTT. Translating it yields CASSFGTVNTDTQYF. V gene TRBV11-2 combines with J gene TRBJ2-3, with 7 bases identical to TRBD1. Per the germline V gene, CDR1 is SGHAT and CDR2 is FQNNGV. V shed 3 bases and J 2 bases; nucleotides not matched to a gene: 5. CDR3 length equals 15 residues.

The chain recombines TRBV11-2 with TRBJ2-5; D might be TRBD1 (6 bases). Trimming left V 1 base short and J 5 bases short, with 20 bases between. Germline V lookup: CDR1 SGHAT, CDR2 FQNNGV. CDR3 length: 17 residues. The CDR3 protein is CASSLAQAGEFGETQYF. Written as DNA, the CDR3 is TGTGCCAGCAGCTTAGCTCAGGCAGGGGAGTTTGGCGAGACCCAGTACTTC.

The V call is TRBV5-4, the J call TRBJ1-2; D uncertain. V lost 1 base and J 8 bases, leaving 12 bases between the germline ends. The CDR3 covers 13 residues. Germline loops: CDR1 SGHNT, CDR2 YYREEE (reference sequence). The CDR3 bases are TGTGCCAGCAGCTTGTCCCCCGCGGGGGGCTACACCTTC. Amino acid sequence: CASSLSPAGGYTF.